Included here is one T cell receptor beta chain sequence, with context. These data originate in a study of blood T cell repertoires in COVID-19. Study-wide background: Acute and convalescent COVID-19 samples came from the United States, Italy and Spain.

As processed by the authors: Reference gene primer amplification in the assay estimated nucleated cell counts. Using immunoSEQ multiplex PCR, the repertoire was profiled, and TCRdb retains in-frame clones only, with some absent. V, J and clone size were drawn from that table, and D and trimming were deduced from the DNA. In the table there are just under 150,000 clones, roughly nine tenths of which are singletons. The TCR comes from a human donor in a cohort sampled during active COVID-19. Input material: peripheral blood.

As DNA, the CDR3 is TGTGCCAGCAGTCGCCGGGGACTAGGGACTGAAAATGAGCAGTTCTTC. Protein: CASSRRGLGTENEQFF. The V call is TRBV27, the J call TRBJ2-1, with 8 nucleotides matching TRBD2. Germline V gene lookup returns CDR1 MNHEY and CDR2 SMNVEV (reference sequence). Trimming took 5 bases from V and 7 from J; bases not matched to a gene: 13. The CDR3 is 16 amino acids.